This TCR beta chain was found in a study of T cells in Graves' hyperthyroidism and ophthalmopathy. The sample holds many counts of this clonotype. V lost 5 bases and J lost 4; bases outside the gene matches: 15. The CDR3 runs 17 residues. Per the germline V gene, CDR1 is MNHEY and CDR2 is SMNVEV (reference sequence). Researchers took RNA transcripts and amplified the TCR beta CDR3 regions from them. The TCR CDR3 first-round RT-PCR relied on the HTBI primer set. TCRdb re-analysed the multiplex PCR reads in MiXCR, keeping a single row per CDR3 protein. The table has about 700,000 distinct CDR3 sequences, 14% seen once; the top ten hold 9.5% to 13%. Hyperthyroidism of Graves' type that showed no ophthalmopathy progression within 18 months was stable.

Sequenced material: blood. The receptor comes from a woman aged 18-29 years with Graves' hyperthyroidism. V usage is TRBV27 and J usage is TRBJ2-7; TRBD2 matches 9 bases. The DNA for the CDR3 is TGTGCCAGCAGTCGGGACTTGGCGGGAGGGCCGGGGTACGAGCAGTACTTC. It encodes CASSRDLAGGPGYEQYF.